This TCR beta chain was identified during a study of blood T cell repertoires in COVID-19. About the study: Samples of COVID-19 (acute and convalescent) were obtained from the United States, Italy and Spain.

Assay: immunoSEQ multiplex PCR; the TCRdb copy retains only in-frame clones and omits some. The sample lists approximately 130,000 clones, 70% to 90% seen once, with about 17% in the top ten. Sequenced material: peripheral blood. The sequence was obtained from a woman aged 50 to 60 who had recovered from COVID-19.

CDR3 protein: CASNPGNEVGYTF. The CDR3 coding sequence is TGTGCCAGCAATCCCGGGAATGAGGTGGGCTACACCTTC. The V and J genes are TRBV2 and TRBJ1-2; D uncertain. The CDR3 is made up of 13 amino acids. V was clipped by 7 bases and J by 8 bases, with 17 bases between them. The germline CDR1 and CDR2 sequences are SNHLY and FYNNEI. Full variable domain (remainder filled in from reference TRBV2 and TRBJ1-2): EPEVTQTPSHQVTQMGQEVILRCVPISNHLYFYWYRQILGQKVEFLVSFYNNEISEKSEIFDDQFSVERPDGSNFTLKIRSTKLEDSAMYFCASNPGNEVGYTFGSGTRLTVV.